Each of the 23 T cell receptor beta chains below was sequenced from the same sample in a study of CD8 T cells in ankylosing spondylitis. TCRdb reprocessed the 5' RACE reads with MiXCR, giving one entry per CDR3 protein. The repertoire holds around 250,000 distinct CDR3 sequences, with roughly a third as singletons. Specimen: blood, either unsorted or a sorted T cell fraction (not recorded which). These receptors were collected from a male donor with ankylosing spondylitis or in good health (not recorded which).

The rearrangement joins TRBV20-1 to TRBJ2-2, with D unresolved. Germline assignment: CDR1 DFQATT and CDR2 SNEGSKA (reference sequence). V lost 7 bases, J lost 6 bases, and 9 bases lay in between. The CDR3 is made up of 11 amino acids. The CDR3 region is CSVGGSGELFF. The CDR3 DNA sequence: TGCAGTGTGGGTGGGTCCGGGGAGCTGTTTTTT.

This chain's CDR3 is CASSPPTMAYNEQFF. CDR3 in DNA: TGTGCCAGCAGCCCCCCTACGATGGCCTACAATGAGCAGTTCTTC. The gene calls are TRBV28 and TRBJ2-1, with D unclear. Looked up from germline, CDR1 is MDHEN and CDR2 is SYDVKM. The CDR3 spans 15 residues. Deletions cut 6 bases from V and 2 bases from J, with 14 bases between.

CDR3 nucleotide sequence: TGTGCCATCAGTGGGGAGGGAACCTACGAGCAGTACTTC. Translation: CAISGEGTYEQYF. The chain recombines TRBV10-3 with TRBJ2-7; TRBD2 agrees at 7 bases. This CDR3 has 13 residues. The germline V gene has CDR1 ENHRY and CDR2 SYGVKD. V shed 4 bases, J shed 2 bases, and the junction held 2 bases outside the gene matches.

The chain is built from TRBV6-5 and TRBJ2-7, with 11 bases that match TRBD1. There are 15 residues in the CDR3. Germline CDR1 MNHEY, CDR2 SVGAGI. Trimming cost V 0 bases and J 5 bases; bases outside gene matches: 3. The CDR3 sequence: CASSYSGQGADEQYF. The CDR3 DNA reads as TGTGCCAGCAGTTACTCTGGACAGGGGGCTGACGAGCAGTACTTC.

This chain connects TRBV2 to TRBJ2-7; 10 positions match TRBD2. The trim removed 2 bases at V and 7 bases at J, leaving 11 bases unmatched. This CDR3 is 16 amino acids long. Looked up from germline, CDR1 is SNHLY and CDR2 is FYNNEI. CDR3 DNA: TGTGCCAGCAGTGAACTAGCGGGGGCCAAGGGGTTGGAGCAGTACTTC. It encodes CASSELAGAKGLEQYF.

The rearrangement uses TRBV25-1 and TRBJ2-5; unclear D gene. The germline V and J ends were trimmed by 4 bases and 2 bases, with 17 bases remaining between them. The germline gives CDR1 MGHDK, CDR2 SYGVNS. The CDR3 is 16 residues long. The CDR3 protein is CASSGTTAFDQETQYF. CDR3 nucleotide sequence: TGTGCCAGCAGTGGGACGACCGCTTTCGATCAAGAGACCCAGTACTTC.

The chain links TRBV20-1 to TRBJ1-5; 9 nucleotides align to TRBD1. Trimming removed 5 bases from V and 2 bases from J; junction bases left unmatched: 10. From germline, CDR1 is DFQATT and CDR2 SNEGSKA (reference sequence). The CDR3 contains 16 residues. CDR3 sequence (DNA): TGCAGTGCTCAACCCGGGACAGGGAAGGGCAATCAGCCCCAGCATTTT. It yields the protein CSAQPGTGKGNQPQHF.

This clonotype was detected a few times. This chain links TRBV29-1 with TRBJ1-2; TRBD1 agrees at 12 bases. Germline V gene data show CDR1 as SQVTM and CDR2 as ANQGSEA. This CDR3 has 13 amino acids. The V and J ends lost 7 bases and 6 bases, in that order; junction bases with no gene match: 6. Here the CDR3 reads CSARDRGLDGYTF. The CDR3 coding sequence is TGCAGCGCCAGGGACAGGGGGCTAGATGGCTACACCTTC. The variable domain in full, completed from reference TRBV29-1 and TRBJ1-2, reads SAVISQKPSRDICQRGTSLTIQCQVDSQVTMMFWYRQQPGQSLTLIATANQGSEATYESGFVIDKFPISRPNLTFSTLTVSNMSPEDSSIYLCSARDRGLDGYTFGSGTRLTVV.

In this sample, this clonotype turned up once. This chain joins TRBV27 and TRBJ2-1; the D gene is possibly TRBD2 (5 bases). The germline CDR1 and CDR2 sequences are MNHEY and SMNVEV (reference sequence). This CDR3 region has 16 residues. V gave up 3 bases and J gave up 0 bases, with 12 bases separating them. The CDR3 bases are TGTGCCAGCAGTTTTCTCCTTGGGAGCTCCTACAATGAGCAGTTCTTC. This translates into CASSFLLGSSYNEQFF.

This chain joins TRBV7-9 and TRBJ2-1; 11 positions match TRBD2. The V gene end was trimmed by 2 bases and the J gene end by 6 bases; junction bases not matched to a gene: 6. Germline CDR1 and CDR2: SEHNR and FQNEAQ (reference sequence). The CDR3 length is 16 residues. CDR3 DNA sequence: TGTGCCAGCAGCTTATTAGCGGGGGGGGCTTCCAATGAGCAGTTCTTC. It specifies CASSLLAGGASNEQFF.

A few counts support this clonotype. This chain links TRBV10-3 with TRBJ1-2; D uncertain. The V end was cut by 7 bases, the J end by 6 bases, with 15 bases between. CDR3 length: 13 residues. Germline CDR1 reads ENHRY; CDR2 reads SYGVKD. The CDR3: CAITEDGHDGYTF. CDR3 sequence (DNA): TGTGCCATCACCGAGGACGGGCACGATGGCTACACCTTC.

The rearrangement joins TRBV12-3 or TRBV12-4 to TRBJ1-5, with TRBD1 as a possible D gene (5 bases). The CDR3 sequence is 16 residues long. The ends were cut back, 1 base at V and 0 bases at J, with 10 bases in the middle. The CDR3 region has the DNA TGTGCCAGCAGTTTAGATCAGGGATATAGCAATCAGCCCCAGCATTTT. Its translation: CASSLDQGYSNQPQHF.

CDR3 coding DNA: TGTGCCAGCAAAAGGGACCCCAATCAGCCCCAGCATTTT. Encoded protein: CASKRDPNQPQHF. The genes are TRBV6-1 and TRBJ1-5, with D possibly being TRBD1 (5 bases). This CDR3 has 13 amino acids. V lost 7 bases and J lost 3, with 10 bases in between. The germline V gene encodes CDR1 MNHNS and CDR2 SASEGT.

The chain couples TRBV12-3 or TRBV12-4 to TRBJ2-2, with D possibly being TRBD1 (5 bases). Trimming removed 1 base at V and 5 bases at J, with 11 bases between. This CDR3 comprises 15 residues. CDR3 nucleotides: TGTGCCAGCAGTTTAGTCAGGGCTGGGACCGGGGAGCTGTTTTTT. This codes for CASSLVRAGTGELFF.

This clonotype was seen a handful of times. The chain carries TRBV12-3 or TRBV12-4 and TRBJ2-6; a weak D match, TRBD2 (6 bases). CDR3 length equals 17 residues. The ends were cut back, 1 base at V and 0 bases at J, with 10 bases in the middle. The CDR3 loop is CASSLEEGPSGANVLTF. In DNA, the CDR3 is TGTGCCAGCAGTTTAGAGGAGGGGCCCTCTGGGGCCAACGTCCTGACTTTC.

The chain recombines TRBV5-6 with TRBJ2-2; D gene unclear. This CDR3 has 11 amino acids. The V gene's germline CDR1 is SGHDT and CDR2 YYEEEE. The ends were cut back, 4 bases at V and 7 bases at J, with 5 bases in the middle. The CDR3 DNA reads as TGTGCCAGCAGCAAGGGCGGGGAGCTGTTTTTT. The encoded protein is CASSKGGELFF.

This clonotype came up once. The CDR3 loop reads CAIRRDRRQETQYF. CDR3 DNA: TGTGCCATTCGCCGGGACAGGCGGCAAGAGACCCAGTACTTC. The V and J genes are TRBV10-3 and TRBJ2-5; TRBD1 matches at 8 bases. Looked up from germline, CDR1 is ENHRY and CDR2 is SYGVKD. The CDR3 contains 14 residues. The junction had 8 bases not matched to a gene; V was cut back by 9 bases and J by 2 bases.

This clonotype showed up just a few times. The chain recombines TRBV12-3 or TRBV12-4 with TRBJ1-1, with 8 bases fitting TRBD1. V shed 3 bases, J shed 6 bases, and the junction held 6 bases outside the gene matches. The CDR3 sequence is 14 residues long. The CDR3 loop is CASSFQDRDPEAFF. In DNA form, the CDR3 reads TGTGCCAGCAGTTTCCAGGACAGGGACCCTGAAGCTTTCTTT.

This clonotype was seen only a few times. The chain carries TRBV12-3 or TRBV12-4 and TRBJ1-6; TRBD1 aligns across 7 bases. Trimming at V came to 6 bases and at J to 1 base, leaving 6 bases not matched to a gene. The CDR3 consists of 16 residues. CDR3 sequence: CASRRQGGSYNSPLHF. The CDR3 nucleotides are TGTGCCAGCAGAAGACAGGGTGGGTCCTATAATTCACCCCTCCACTTT.

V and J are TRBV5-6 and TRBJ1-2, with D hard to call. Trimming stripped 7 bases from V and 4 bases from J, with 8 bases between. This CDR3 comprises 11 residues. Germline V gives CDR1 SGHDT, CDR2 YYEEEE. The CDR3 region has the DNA TGTGCCAGCGGTTTCGGCTATGGCTACACCTTC. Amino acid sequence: CASGFGYGYTF. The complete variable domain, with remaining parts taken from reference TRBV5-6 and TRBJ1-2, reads DAGVTQSPTHLIKTRGQQVTLRCSPKSGHDTVSWYQQALGQGPQFIFQYYEEEERQRGNFPDRFSGHQFPNYSSELNVNALLLGDSALYLCASGFGYGYTFGSGTRLTVV.

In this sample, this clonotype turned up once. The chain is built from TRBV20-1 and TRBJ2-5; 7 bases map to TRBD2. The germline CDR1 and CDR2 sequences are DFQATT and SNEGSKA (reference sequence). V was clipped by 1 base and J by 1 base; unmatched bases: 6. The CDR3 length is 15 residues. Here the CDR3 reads CSARVSRGVQETQYF. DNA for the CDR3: TGCAGTGCTAGAGTGAGTCGGGGGGTCCAAGAGACCCAGTACTTC.

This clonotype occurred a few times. The CDR3 DNA follows: TGTGCCAGCAGCCCCGGGGGTTACGGCGAGCAGTACTTC. Translating gives CASSPGGYGEQYF. This sequence joins TRBV28 and TRBJ2-7, with D tentatively TRBD2 (6 bases). There are 13 residues in the CDR3. V lost 6 bases and J 6 bases, leaving 15 bases between the germline ends. CDR1 and CDR2 from the germline V gene are MDHEN and SYDVKM.

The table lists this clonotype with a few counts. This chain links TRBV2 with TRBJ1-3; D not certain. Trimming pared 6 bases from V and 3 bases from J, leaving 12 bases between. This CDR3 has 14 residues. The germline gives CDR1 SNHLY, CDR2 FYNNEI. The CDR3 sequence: CASRTESRGNTIYF. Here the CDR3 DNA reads TGTGCCAGCAGAACCGAGAGCCGTGGAAACACCATATATTTT.